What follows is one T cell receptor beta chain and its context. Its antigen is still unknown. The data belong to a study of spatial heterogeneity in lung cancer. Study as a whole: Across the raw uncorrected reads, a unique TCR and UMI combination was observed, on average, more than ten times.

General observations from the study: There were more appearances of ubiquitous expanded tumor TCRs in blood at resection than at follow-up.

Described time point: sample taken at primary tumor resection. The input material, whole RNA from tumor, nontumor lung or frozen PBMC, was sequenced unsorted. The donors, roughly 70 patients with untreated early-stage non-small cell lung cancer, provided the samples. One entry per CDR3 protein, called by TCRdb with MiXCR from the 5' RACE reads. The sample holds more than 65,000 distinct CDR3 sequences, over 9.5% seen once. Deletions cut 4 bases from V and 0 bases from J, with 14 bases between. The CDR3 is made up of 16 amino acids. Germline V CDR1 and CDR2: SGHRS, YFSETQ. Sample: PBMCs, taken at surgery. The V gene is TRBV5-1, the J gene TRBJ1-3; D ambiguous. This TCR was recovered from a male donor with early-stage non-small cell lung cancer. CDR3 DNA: TGCGCCAGCAGCCCATCCCCCAACAGCTCTGGAAACACCATATATTTT. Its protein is CASSPSPNSSGNTIYF. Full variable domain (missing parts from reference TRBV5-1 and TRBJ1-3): KAGVTQTPRYLIKTRGQQVTLSCSPISGHRSVSWYQQTPGQGLQFLFEYFSETQRNKGNFPGRFSGRQFSNSRSEMNVSTLELGDSALYLCASSPSPNSSGNTIYFGEGSWLTVV.